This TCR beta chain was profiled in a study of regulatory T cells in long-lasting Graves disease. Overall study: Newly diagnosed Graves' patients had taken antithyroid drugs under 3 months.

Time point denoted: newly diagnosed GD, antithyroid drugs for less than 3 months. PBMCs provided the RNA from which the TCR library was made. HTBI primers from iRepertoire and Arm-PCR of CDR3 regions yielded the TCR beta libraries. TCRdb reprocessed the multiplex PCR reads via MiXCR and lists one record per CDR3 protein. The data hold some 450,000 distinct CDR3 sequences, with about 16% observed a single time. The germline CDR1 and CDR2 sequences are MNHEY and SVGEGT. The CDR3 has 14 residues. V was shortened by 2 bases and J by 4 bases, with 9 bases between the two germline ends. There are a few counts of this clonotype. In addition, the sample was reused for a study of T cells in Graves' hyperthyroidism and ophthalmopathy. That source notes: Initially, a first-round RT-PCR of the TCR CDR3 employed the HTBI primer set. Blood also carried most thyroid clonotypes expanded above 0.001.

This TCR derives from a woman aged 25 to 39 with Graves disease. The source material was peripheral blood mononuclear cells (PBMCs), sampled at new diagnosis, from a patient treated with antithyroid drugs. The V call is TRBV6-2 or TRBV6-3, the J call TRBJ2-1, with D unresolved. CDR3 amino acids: CASSYRGLYNEQFF. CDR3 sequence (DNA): TGTGCCAGCAGTTACAGAGGTCTATACAATGAGCAGTTCTTC.